This passage covers 26 T cell receptor beta chains from one sample sequenced in a study of T-cell memory formation after mild COVID-19. TCRdb recomputed calls from the 5' RACE reads with MiXCR, one row per CDR3 protein. The repertoire holds hundreds of thousands of distinct CDR3 sequences, with more than 20% as singletons. The sample comprised PBMCs or a T cell subset sorted from them (not recorded which). These receptors were taken from an adult woman who had mild COVID-19 (a few samples of this study predate the infection). Cell type and time point are not known.

This clonotype was counted many times. The chain joins TRBV7-2 to TRBJ2-7; D gene unclear. From germline, CDR1 is SGHTA and CDR2 FQGNSA. Trimming took off 5 bases at V and 2 bases at J, with 10 bases between the two ends. The CDR3 sequence is 13 residues long. The CDR3 region is CASSEVGAYEQYF. The CDR3 DNA follows: TGTGCCAGCAGCGAGGTCGGAGCCTACGAGCAGTACTTC.

This clonotype has ten or more counts. The chain joins TRBV7-3 to TRBJ2-2, with 8 nucleotides matching TRBD1. This CDR3 has 16 amino acids. Germline CDR1 SGHTA, CDR2 FQGTGA. The ends lost 2 bases at V and 2 bases at J; junction bases unmatched: 4. The CDR3 DNA follows: TGTGCCAGCAGCTTAGGTGGACAGGGCAACACCGGGGAGCTGTTTTTT. Protein product: CASSLGGQGNTGELFF.

In its sample, this clonotype was seen a few times. The V gene is TRBV5-1, the J gene TRBJ1-1; D is unclear. Germline V CDR1 and CDR2: SGHRS, YFSETQ. The CDR3 extends over 16 amino acids. Trimming left V 4 bases short and J 1 base short, with 17 bases between. CDR3 DNA sequence: TGCGCCAGCAGCCTATACCGGGGATTCGAGAACACTGAAGCTTTCTTT. Translation: CASSLYRGFENTEAFF.

This clonotype was picked up many times. The chain employs TRBV29-1 and TRBJ2-7, with D perhaps matching TRBD1 (5 bases). With 7 bases removed from V and 3 bases from J, the gap between germline ends came to 19 bases. The CDR3 contains 14 residues. Germline V gives CDR1 SQVTM, CDR2 ANQGSEA. CDR3 protein: CSGKGPLGHYEQYF. The CDR3, as DNA: TGCAGCGGAAAGGGCCCGTTGGGGCACTACGAGCAGTACTTC.

This clonotype was detected a few times. The chain is built from TRBV7-2 and TRBJ2-7; D gene ambiguous. Germline lookup yields CDR1 SGHTA and CDR2 FQGNSA. The CDR3 runs 13 residues. V lost 1 base, J lost 5 bases, and 9 bases lay in between. DNA of the CDR3: TGTGCCAGCAGCTTAGGCAGTTTCAACGAGCAGTACTTC. Amino acids: CASSLGSFNEQYF.

The CDR3 nucleotides are TGTGCCAGCAGCAGTGGCCGGAGGGGCGGGGACCAAGAGACCCAGTACTTC. It yields the protein CASSSGRRGGDQETQYF. The chain is built from TRBV9 and TRBJ2-5, with D perhaps TRBD2 (6 bases). Looked up from germline, CDR1 is SGDLS and CDR2 is YYNGEE. This CDR3 contains 17 residues. The V end lost 4 bases, the J end lost 0 bases, and 19 bases lay between the germline ends.

The rearrangement joins TRBV29-1 to TRBJ1-2; tentatively, D is TRBD1 (6 bases). The ends were cut back, 8 bases at V and 7 bases at J, with 17 bases in the middle. The V gene's germline CDR1 is SQVTM and CDR2 ANQGSEA. The CDR3 has 12 residues. In nucleotides, the CDR3 is TGCAGCATTTTGGACAGAGTAGGTGGCTACACCTTC. It translates to CSILDRVGGYTF.

This clonotype has a handful of counts. The chain uses TRBV7-2 and TRBJ1-5; TRBD1 matches 8 bases. Losses at the gene ends were 4 bases for V and 7 bases for J; bases not matched to a gene: 9. Germline assignment: CDR1 SGHTA and CDR2 FQGNSA. CDR3 size: 15 residues. The CDR3 spells CASSSLGTGLQPQHF. In DNA, the CDR3 is TGTGCCAGCAGCTCCCTTGGGACAGGATTACAGCCCCAGCATTTT.

The V gene is TRBV27, the J gene TRBJ2-7, with 10 bases matching TRBD2. Germline CDR1 and CDR2: MNHEY and SMNVEV (reference sequence). Unmatched junction bases numbered 2, after V lost 4 bases and J lost 2 bases. This CDR3 has 14 residues. CDR3 coding DNA: TGTGCCAGCAGTTCACTAGCGGGGCCCTACGAGCAGTACTTC. It encodes CASSSLAGPYEQYF.

The sample holds a few counts of this clonotype. The rearrangement joins TRBV19 to TRBJ2-5; 9 nucleotides align to TRBD1. The germline V gene has CDR1 LNHDA and CDR2 SQIVND (reference sequence). V trimming: 5 bases; J trimming: 5 bases; junction bases outside the gene matches: 9. The CDR3 contains 15 residues. The CDR3 DNA reads as TGTGCCAGTAGTGTCACCGGGACAGGGAAGGAGACCCAGTACTTC. Its translation is CASSVTGTGKETQYF. Using reference TRBV19 and TRBJ2-5 for the parts outside the CDR3, the full variable domain is DGGITQSPKYLFRKEGQNVTLSCEQNLNHDAMYWYRQDPGQGLRLIYYSQIVNDFQKGDIAEGYSVSREKKESFPLTVTSAQKNPTAFYLCASSVTGTGKETQYFGPGTRLLVL.

The CDR3 coding sequence is TGCAGCGCAACTGACGAGAACAGGGACACTGAAGCTTTCTTT. Its translation: CSATDENRDTEAFF. This chain uses TRBV29-1 with TRBJ1-1; D possibly corresponds to TRBD1 (6 bases). CDR1 is SQVTM and CDR2 is ANQGSEA in the germline V gene. The CDR3 is 14 amino acids. V was cut by 7 bases and J by 3 bases, with 18 bases left in between.

This clonotype has only a few counts. The genes are TRBV28 and TRBJ2-3; 7 nucleotides line up with TRBD1. CDR1 and CDR2 from the germline V gene are MDHEN and SYDVKM. V lost 4 bases to trimming and J lost 2 bases; unmatched junction nucleotides: 12. This CDR3 is 17 amino acids long. CDR3 bases: TGTGCCAGCAGTTCCTCCCCGGGACAGCCCTCCACAGATACGCAGTATTTT. Its protein product is CASSSSPGQPSTDTQYF. Full variable domain (rest looked up from reference TRBV28 and TRBJ2-3): DVKVTQSSRYLVKRTGEKVFLECVQDMDHENMFWYRQDPGLGLRLIYFSYDVKMKEKGDIPEGYSVSREKKERFSLILESASTNQTSMYLCASSSSPGQPSTDTQYFGPGTRLTVL.

The gene calls are TRBV7-2 and TRBJ1-2; D perhaps matches TRBD1 (6 bases). Trimming shortened V by 3 bases and J by 5 bases, and 13 bases separated the two germline ends. Germline V lookup: CDR1 SGHTA, CDR2 FQGNSA. The CDR3 consists of 14 residues. CDR3 DNA sequence: TGTGCCAGCAGCTTTCGACAGGAAGTTTATGGCTACACCTTC. Its translation is CASSFRQEVYGYTF.

CDR3 coding DNA: TGTGCCAGCAGCCAAGGGGGTAGCGGGAGAATCAATGAGCAGTTCTTC. Amino acid sequence: CASSQGGSGRINEQFF. The chain has TRBV3-1 and TRBJ2-1, with TRBD2 matching over 9 bases. Germline trimming cut 1 base from V and 6 bases from J; bases unmatched to any gene: 7. The CDR3 spans 16 residues. Germline V gene lookup returns CDR1 LGHDT and CDR2 YNNKEL (reference sequence).

The J gene is TRBJ1-1, the V gene TRBV14, with 10 bases that match TRBD1. V was clipped by 3 bases and J by 1 base; unmatched bases: 5. CDR1 and CDR2 from the germline V gene are SGHDN and FVKESK. The CDR3 runs to 16 residues. CDR3 region: CASSHRQGAKNTEAFF. The CDR3 region has the DNA TGTGCCAGCAGCCATAGACAGGGGGCGAAGAACACTGAAGCTTTCTTT.

The V and J genes are TRBV27 and TRBJ2-3, with D uncertain. Germline values: CDR1 MNHEY, CDR2 SMNVEV (reference sequence). The CDR3 contains 14 residues. The V end was cut by 4 bases, the J end by 1 base, with 9 bases between. CDR3 region: CASSSPSRTDTQYF. CDR3 coding DNA: TGTGCCAGCAGTTCCCCCAGTCGCACAGATACGCAGTATTTT.

This clonotype was detected only a few times. V and J are TRBV7-9 and TRBJ2-2; 8 bases agree with TRBD2. The CDR3 has 16 residues. CDR1 and CDR2 (germline): SEHNR, FQNEAQ (reference sequence). V lost 6 bases, J lost 0 bases, and 6 bases stayed unmatched. CDR3 sequence (DNA): TGTGCCAGCAGAGGGACTAGGGAAACGAACACCGGGGAGCTGTTTTTT. It encodes CASRGTRETNTGELFF. The full variable domain, with the rest looked up from reference TRBV7-9 and TRBJ2-2, is DTGVSQNPRHKITKRGQNVTFRCDPISEHNRLYWYRQTLGQGPEFLTYFQNEAQLEKSRLLSDRFSAERPKGSFSTLEIQRTEQGDSAMYLCASRGTRETNTGELFFGEGSRLTVL.

In this sample, this clonotype turned up a few times. The rearrangement links TRBV6-5 to TRBJ1-1, with D perhaps matching TRBD1 (6 bases). The V and J ends lost 7 bases and 3 bases respectively, with 9 bases between them. This CDR3 has 12 amino acids. Per the germline V gene, CDR1 is MNHEY and CDR2 is SVGAGI. Written as DNA, the CDR3 is TGTGCCAGCATCTCAGGGGACACTGAAGCTTTCTTT. Translating gives CASISGDTEAFF.

This clonotype was detected once. The chain links TRBV6-6 to TRBJ2-1, with TRBD2 matching over 11 bases. Germline V gives CDR1 MNHNY, CDR2 SVGAGI (reference sequence). The CDR3 is 16 amino acids. Losses at the gene ends were 5 bases for V and 7 bases for J; bases not matched to a gene: 10. The CDR3: CASSVLLAGGVNEQFF. The CDR3 DNA is TGTGCCAGCAGTGTACTGCTAGCGGGGGGTGTGAATGAGCAGTTCTTC.

This clonotype appeared a few times. CDR3 residues: CASVPNVGEAFF. CDR3 coding DNA: TGTGCCAGCGTCCCCAATGTGGGTGAAGCTTTCTTT. The chain uses TRBV3-1 and TRBJ1-1; D is undetermined. Germline CDR1 and CDR2: LGHDT and YNNKEL (reference sequence). With 8 bases removed from V and 7 bases from J, the gap between germline ends came to 14 bases. CDR3 size: 12 residues.

There are a few counts of this clonotype. The chain carries TRBV9 and TRBJ2-1, with 8 bases that match TRBD1. Germline CDR1 is SGDLS and CDR2 is YYNGEE. The ends lost 7 bases at V and 5 bases at J; junction bases unmatched: 5. This CDR3 region has 13 residues. This CDR3 reads CASARGRNNEQFF. CDR3 nucleotide sequence: TGTGCCAGCGCCAGGGGGCGAAACAATGAGCAGTTCTTC.

A few counts support this clonotype. The chain recombines TRBV12-3 or TRBV12-4 with TRBJ2-7; 12 bases agree with TRBD2. The trim removed 6 bases at V and 2 bases at J, leaving 2 bases unmatched. The CDR3 has 14 amino acids. The chain's CDR3 is CASSRTSGAYEQYF. The DNA for the CDR3 is TGTGCCAGCAGCAGGACTAGCGGGGCCTACGAGCAGTACTTC.

The chain links TRBV6-5 to TRBJ2-2; no clear D gene. Per the germline V gene, CDR1 is MNHEY and CDR2 is SVGAGI. The germline V and J ends were trimmed by 0 bases and 8 bases, with 7 bases remaining between them. This CDR3 is 13 amino acids long. The CDR3 loop reads CASSYSDPGELFF. CDR3 in DNA: TGTGCCAGCAGTTACTCTGATCCGGGGGAGCTGTTTTTT.

This chain links TRBV11-2 with TRBJ1-3; the match to TRBD1 covers 8 bases. CDR3 size: 16 residues. Germline V gene sequence: CDR1 SGHAT, CDR2 FQNNGV. Trimming took 5 bases from V and 4 from J; bases not matched to a gene: 10. The CDR3 here is CASSSAFRGLGNTIYF. The CDR3 DNA reads as TGTGCCAGCAGCAGCGCTTTCAGGGGGCTCGGAAACACCATATATTTT.

The V call is TRBV12-3 or TRBV12-4, the J call TRBJ2-7, with 9 nucleotides matching TRBD1. The CDR3 contains 15 residues. The J segment lost 5 bases and the V segment lost 5 bases, leaving 10 bases of the junction unmatched. The CDR3 sequence: CASSIPGTGSHEQYF. The CDR3 bases are TGTGCCAGCAGTATTCCCGGGACAGGGTCCCACGAGCAGTACTTC.

The chain links TRBV12-3 or TRBV12-4 to TRBJ2-5, with D tentatively TRBD2 (5 bases). Trimming stripped 3 bases from V and 2 bases from J, with 13 bases between. This CDR3 region has 15 residues. DNA of the CDR3: TGTGCCAGCAGTTTTTTGACGGGAAGGCAAGAGACCCAGTACTTC. Protein product: CASSFLTGRQETQYF.